Listed here are 21 T cell receptor beta chains from one sample, sequenced in a study of blood T cell repertoires in COVID-19. Only in-frame clones appear in the TCRdb table, and some are missing; sequencing was by immunoSEQ multiplex PCR. The data hold under 95,000 clones, with roughly 87% observed a single time. Source material: peripheral blood. The source of these receptors is a woman in her fifties or sixties with acute or convalescent COVID-19.

This chain links TRBV15 with TRBJ1-6, with 10 bases lining up with TRBD1. The germline V gene has CDR1 LNHNV and CDR2 YYDKDF (reference sequence). The V segment lost 0 bases and the J segment 7 bases; nucleotides outside the gene matches: 0. The CDR3 runs to 15 residues. CDR3 DNA: TGTGCCACCAGCAGAGAGGGACAGGGGAATTCACCCCTCCACTTT. It yields the protein CATSREGQGNSPLHF.

This clone was seen only once. The J gene is TRBJ1-2, the V gene TRBV3-1 (or the pseudogene TRBV3-2); D gene ambiguous. The V and J ends lost 3 bases and 8 bases respectively, with 10 bases between them. CDR1 and CDR2 from the germline V gene are LGHDT and YNNKEL (reference sequence). The length of the CDR3 is 12 residues. The CDR3 here is CASSQTSTGYTF. As DNA, the CDR3 is TGTGCCAGCAGCCAGACATCTACCGGCTACACCTTC.

V and J are TRBV6-5 and TRBJ2-2; TRBD2 aligns across 11 bases. The CDR3 length is 15 residues. Germline loops: CDR1 MNHEY, CDR2 SVGAGI. V trimming: 8 bases; J trimming: 5 bases; junction bases outside the gene matches: 7. CDR3 residues: CASRGTSGITGELFF. The CDR3, as DNA: TGTGCCAGCCGGGGGACTAGCGGAATTACCGGGGAGCTGTTTTTT.

This CDR3 reads CASSPAKTGLNGYTF. The CDR3 DNA sequence: TGTGCCAGCTCACCAGCCAAGACAGGGCTCAATGGCTACACCTTC. The chain uses TRBV18 and TRBJ1-2; 7 bases fit TRBD1. The V segment lost 2 bases and the J segment 6 bases; nucleotides outside the gene matches: 9. CDR1 is KGHSH, CDR2 LQKENI, per germline. The CDR3 is made up of 15 amino acids.

The V and J genes are TRBV5-1 and TRBJ2-3; D may be TRBD1 (6 bases). The CDR3 spans 14 residues. In germline, CDR1 is SGHRS, CDR2 YFSETQ. V lost 4 bases, J lost 2 bases, and 11 bases lay in between. The CDR3 here is CASSLGQTTDTQYF. CDR3 nucleotide sequence: TGCGCCAGCAGCCTCGGACAGACCACAGATACGCAGTATTTT.

The chain recombines TRBV5-8 with TRBJ1-6; possible D gene TRBD1, 6 bases. Trimming took 0 bases from V and 9 from J, leaving 10 bases between them. The CDR3 totals 14 residues. Germline V gene data show CDR1 as SGHTS and CDR2 as YDEGEE. CDR3 coding DNA: TGTGCCAGCAGCTTGGACAGGGTGGTTTCACCCCTCCACTTT. Translating gives CASSLDRVVSPLHF.

The chain recombines TRBV4-2 with TRBJ1-3; possibly TRBD1 for D (6 bases). CDR1 is LGHNA, CDR2 YNFKEQ, per germline. V was trimmed by 6 bases and J by 4 bases, leaving 10 bases between them. The CDR3 totals 13 residues. The CDR3 sequence: CASSTGSGNTIYF. In DNA form, the CDR3 reads TGTGCCAGCAGTACAGGGTCAGGAAACACCATATATTTT.

This clone has just a few counts. The rearrangement uses TRBV2 and TRBJ2-2, with D possibly being TRBD1 (6 bases). V lost 3 bases and J 2 bases, leaving 13 bases between the germline ends. The CDR3 covers 16 residues. Germline V gene sequence: CDR1 SNHLY, CDR2 FYNNEI. The CDR3 loop reads CASSEMGHLNTGELFF. For the CDR3, the DNA is TGTGCCAGCAGTGAGATGGGACACTTAAACACCGGGGAGCTGTTTTTT.

This clone has only one observation. The rearrangement links TRBV30 to TRBJ1-5; 7 bases line up with TRBD1. The germline gives CDR1 GTSNPN, CDR2 SVGIG (reference sequence). J lost 10 bases, V lost 2 bases, and 8 bases had no gene match. The CDR3 loop spans 13 amino acids. CDR3 residues: CAWSRQGGDPQHF. The CDR3 nucleotides are TGTGCCTGGAGTCGACAGGGCGGGGACCCCCAGCATTTT.

The sample holds one count of this clone. The chain links TRBV19 to TRBJ1-5, with unresolved D. Germline-derived CDR1 and CDR2 are LNHDA and SQIVND (reference sequence). This CDR3 has 14 amino acids. V lost 7 bases and J lost 2, with 12 bases in between. CDR3 nucleotides: TGTGCCAGTACACCGGGGTTGGGCAATCAGCCCCAGCATTTT. This translates into CASTPGLGNQPQHF.

This clone was detected once. The chain is built from TRBV9 and TRBJ2-2; 9 bases match TRBD1. Germline CDR1 SGDLS, CDR2 YYNGEE. The V and J ends lost 4 bases and 6 bases, in that order; junction bases with no gene match: 4. There are 14 residues in the CDR3. This CDR3 is CASSLDRGAGELFF. The CDR3 nucleotides read TGTGCCAGCAGCTTGGACAGGGGAGCCGGGGAGCTGTTTTTT.

The chain uses TRBV6-6 and TRBJ2-7, with a weak D call TRBD1 (6 bases). Trimming left V 6 bases short and J 2 bases short, with 17 bases between. The CDR3 extends over 15 amino acids. Germline V gene data show CDR1 as MNHNY and CDR2 as SVGAGI (reference sequence). The DNA of the CDR3 is TGTGCCAGCAGGCTTAACCGGGACACAGCCTACGAGCAGTACTTC. Amino acid sequence: CASRLNRDTAYEQYF.

V and J are TRBV19 and TRBJ1-3; possible D gene TRBD1, 5 bases. This CDR3 contains 17 residues. V was trimmed by 10 bases and J by 0 bases, leaving 22 bases between them. Germline CDR1 reads LNHDA; CDR2 reads SQIVND (reference sequence). The CDR3 bases are TGTGCCACTGACAACGCAGGGTTCGCGAGCTCTGGAAACACCATATATTTT. Its protein is CATDNAGFASSGNTIYF.

This sequence joins TRBV15 and TRBJ2-7, with 8 bases lining up with TRBD2. V was clipped by 6 bases and J by 0 bases; unmatched bases: 4. The CDR3 covers 14 residues. The V gene's germline CDR1 is LNHNV and CDR2 YYDKDF (reference sequence). The CDR3 here is CATSRGGSSYEQYF. The DNA for the CDR3 is TGTGCCACCAGTCGGGGGGGGAGCTCCTACGAGCAGTACTTC.

V gene TRBV30 combines with J gene TRBJ2-5; 7 bases fit TRBD2. The CDR3 loop spans 14 amino acids. Germline-derived CDR1 and CDR2 are GTSNPN and SVGIG (reference sequence). V gave up 5 bases and J gave up 5 bases; unmatched junction bases: 11. CDR3 coding DNA: TGTGCCTGGGGGGGGGAACTAGCGAGGGAGACCCAGTACTTC. Its translation is CAWGGELARETQYF.

The chain joins TRBV11-2 to TRBJ1-5, with no clear D. Germline V gene data show CDR1 as SGHAT and CDR2 as FQNNGV. CDR3 length: 15 residues. Trimming left V 6 bases short and J 1 base short, with 13 bases between. The CDR3 loop is CASSREGDSNQPQHF. CDR3 in DNA: TGTGCCAGCAGTCGAGAGGGTGACAGCAATCAGCCCCAGCATTTT.

J is TRBJ2-5 and V is TRBV12-3 or TRBV12-4; D possibly corresponds to TRBD1 (5 bases). The CDR3 totals 13 residues. V was pared by 3 bases and J by 5 bases, with 10 bases between. DNA for the CDR3: TGTGCCAGCAGTTTCGCAGGGCGGGAGACCCAGTACTTC. Translation gives CASSFAGRETQYF.

This sequence joins TRBV5-1 and TRBJ1-5; no clear D. CDR1 and CDR2 from the germline V gene are SGHRS and YFSETQ. The CDR3 spans 15 residues. Trimming removed 4 bases at V and 7 bases at J, with 18 bases between. CDR3 in DNA: TGCGCCAGCAGCACATCGGGTCAGAAGAGCCAGCCCCAGCATTTT. Protein: CASSTSGQKSQPQHF.

The V and J genes are TRBV5-1 and TRBJ1-6; maybe TRBD1 (6 bases). The V gene lost 1 base and the J gene lost 5 bases, with 13 bases spanning the gap. The CDR3 runs 16 residues. The germline CDR1 and CDR2 sequences are SGHRS and YFSETQ. The CDR3 loop reads CASSLRQAGNNSPLHF. The CDR3 DNA reads as TGCGCCAGCAGCTTGCGACAGGCCGGAAATAATTCACCCCTCCACTTT.

This chain connects TRBV5-1 to TRBJ2-5; possibly TRBD1 for D (6 bases). The CDR3 covers 13 residues. Germline CDR1 reads SGHRS; CDR2 reads YFSETQ. V dropped 4 bases and J dropped 3 bases, with 10 bases sitting between them. CDR3 loop: CASSPTGKETQYF. As DNA, the CDR3 is TGCGCCAGCAGCCCTACAGGGAAAGAGACCCAGTACTTC. The full variable domain, rest sourced from reference TRBV5-1 and TRBJ2-5, is KAGVTQTPRYLIKTRGQQVTLSCSPISGHRSVSWYQQTPGQGLQFLFEYFSETQRNKGNFPGRFSGRQFSNSRSEMNVSTLELGDSALYLCASSPTGKETQYFGPGTRLLVL.

The chain is built from TRBV24-1 and TRBJ2-5; D is possibly TRBD1 (5 bases). The germline V gene encodes CDR1 KGHDR and CDR2 SFDVKD. The V end lost 5 bases, the J end lost 6 bases, and 12 bases lay between the germline ends. This CDR3 has 13 amino acids. CDR3: CATSVQAEKTQYF. In nucleotides, the CDR3 is TGTGCCACCAGTGTACAGGCAGAGAAGACCCAGTACTTC.